Listed below are T cell receptor beta chains from one sample, sequenced in a study of blood T cell repertoires in COVID-19. Only in-frame clones appear in the TCRdb table, and some are missing; sequencing was by immunoSEQ multiplex PCR. The data contain some 150,000 clones, about 80% of them singletons. The sequencing input was PBMCs or T cells enriched from blood (not recorded which). These TCRs come from a woman aged 18-29 years who had been exposed to COVID-19. Both conserved end residues are part of each CDR3. The D gene is left open where the match is weak. Clone size is not always given. Where it is, it says once, few, many or a class for expanded clones.

j_call clone_size d_call v_call cdr3_nt cdr3_aa
TRBJ1-2 NA TRBD1 TRBV27 TGTGCCAGCAGATCAGGGGGTTCCGACTATGGCTACACCTTC CASRSGGSDYGYTF
TRBJ1-2 NA TRBD1 TRBV27 TGTGCCAGCAGATCTAAACCTTGGACAGGGCAGGGCTACACCTTC CASRSKPWTGQGYTF
TRBJ1-2 NA NA TRBV28 TGTGCCAGCAGCCTGGACAGAAACTATGGCTACACCTTC CASSLDRNYGYTF
TRBJ1-5 NA NA TRBV2 TGTGCCAGCAGTGACACTCCAAGACAGCCCCAGCATTTT CASSDTPRQPQHF
TRBJ1-6 NA TRBD1 TRBV4-2 TGTGCCAGCAGCCGGCTCCGGGACAGGGATTCACCCCTCCACTTT CASSRLRDRDSPLHF
TRBJ2-1 NA NA TRBV5-4 TGTGCCTCAGCAAAGGAGAGATCCTATATCAATGAGCAGTTCTTC CASAKERSYINEQFF
TRBJ2-1 NA NA TRBV9 TGTGCCAGCAGCCCACACCACGGGGGCTCCTACAATGAGCAGTTCTTC CASSPHHGGSYNEQFF
TRBJ1-5 NA TRBD1 TRBV24-1 TGTGCCACCAGTGATTTGTCGTGTGGGAGGGACAGGGATCAGCCCCAGCATTTT CATSDLSCGRDRDQPQHF
TRBJ2-1 NA NA TRBV29-1 TGCAGCGTTGAAGTTGCAGGTAATGAGCAGTTCTTC CSVEVAGNEQFF
TRBJ1-1 NA NA TRBV7-2 TGTGCCAGCAGCTTAGGTCAGGGGAGCACTGAAGCTTTCTTT CASSLGQGSTEAFF
TRBJ2-2 NA NA TRBV19 TGTGCCAGTGCTATGGGCGGGACGAACACCGGGGAGCTGTTTTTT CASAMGGTNTGELFF
TRBJ1-2 NA TRBD1 TRBV6-5 TGTGCCTTTGATCCGGGACAGGGAGATGGCTACACCTTC CAFDPGQGDGYTF
TRBJ1-5 NA NA TRBV5-8 TGTGCCAGCAGCTTAGGAACCAACGGGGTTTATCAGCCCCAGCATTTT CASSLGTNGVYQPQHF
TRBJ2-4 NA TRBD2 TRBV28 TGTGCCAGCAGCGCCGGACTAGCGGGAGTGGGAAACATTCAGTACTTC CASSAGLAGVGNIQYF
TRBJ1-5 NA NA TRBV30 TGTGCCTGGGACGCGGGGGGCAATCAGCCCCAGCATTTT CAWDAGGNQPQHF
TRBJ2-1 NA NA TRBV5-1 TGCGCCAGCAGCTTGGTTGACGCGGTGCCCTACAATGAGCAGTTCTTC CASSLVDAVPYNEQFF
TRBJ2-7 NA TRBD2 TRBV12-3/TRBV12-4 TGTGCCAGCAGTTTCGGGGGGAACTACGAGCAGTACTTC CASSFGGNYEQYF
TRBJ2-1 NA TRBD2 TRBV7-2 TGTGCCAGCAGCTTACCCCATAGCGGGAGCTCCTACAATGAGCAGTTCTTC CASSLPHSGSSYNEQFF
TRBJ1-1 few TRBD1 TRBV30 TGTGCCTGGAGTGACCCAGGGGGGTTAGGGGGAAGGACTGAAGCTTTCTTT CAWSDPGGLGGRTEAFF
TRBJ2-7 NA NA TRBV14 TGTGCCAGCAGCCCCGGATGGTGGAGGACTAAAGTACCACACTACGAGCAGTACTTC CASSPGWWRTKVPHYEQYF
TRBJ2-2 once NA TRBV3-1/TRBV3-2 TGTGCCAGCAGCCAAGTGTCCAGGGAAGGAACTACCGGGGAGCTGTTTTTT CASSQVSREGTTGELFF
TRBJ2-1 NA TRBD2 TRBV30 TGTGCCTGGAGTAAACTACTAGCGGGAGTTTACAATGAGCAGTTCTTC CAWSKLLAGVYNEQFF
TRBJ2-6 NA TRBD2 TRBV10-3 TGTGCCATCTCTTCCGGGGTAGCGGGAGGGTCTGGGGCCAACGTCCTGACTTTC CAISSGVAGGSGANVLTF
TRBJ1-1 NA NA TRBV5-1 TGCGCCAGCAGCTTTTCAACACCGAACACTGAAGCTTTCTTT CASSFSTPNTEAFF
TRBJ2-1 NA NA TRBV9 TGTGCCAGCAGCGTAGCACTTGATGAGCAGTTCTTC CASSVALDEQFF
TRBJ1-5 NA TRBD1 TRBV19 TGTGCCAGTAGTCTCAGGGGGCGTTGGAATCAGCCCCAGCATTTT CASSLRGRWNQPQHF
TRBJ1-4 NA NA TRBV2 TGTGCCAGCAGCCGACAGCCAACTAATGAAAAACTGTTTTTT CASSRQPTNEKLFF
TRBJ2-1 NA TRBD1 TRBV2 TGTGCCAGCAGTGAAACAGGGGAAAGTTTATTCTTC CASSETGESLFF
TRBJ2-3 NA NA TRBV19 TGTGCCAGTTCAACAGGGCTACATCCCACAGATACGCAGTATTTT CASSTGLHPTDTQYF
TRBJ2-3 NA NA TRBV9 TGTGCCAGCAGCGTAGGGGGAGTAAGAGGCACAGATACGCAGTATTTT CASSVGGVRGTDTQYF
TRBJ1-1 NA TRBD1 TRBV5-8 TGTGCCAGCAGCGGCGCACAGGGGGCGCGGGCTGAAGCTTTCTTT CASSGAQGARAEAFF
TRBJ1-3 NA NA TRBV19 TGTGCCAGTCTGCACAGGGCGGTTGGAAACACCATATATTTT CASLHRAVGNTIYF
TRBJ2-7 few NA TRBV29-1 TGCAGCGTTGAAATTGGCAGGGCCTACGAGCAGTACTTC CSVEIGRAYEQYF
TRBJ1-6 NA NA TRBV9 TGTGCCAGCAGCGTAGGGGGGCCCAATTCACCCCTCCACTTT CASSVGGPNSPLHF
TRBJ1-6 NA NA TRBV2 TGTGCCAGCAGCGACACCCCTAATTCACCCCTCCACTTT CASSDTPNSPLHF
TRBJ2-7 few NA TRBV9 TGTGCCAGCAGCGTAGGGTTAGGGAGTCTCTACGAGCAGTACTTC CASSVGLGSLYEQYF
TRBJ1-6 NA TRBD1 TRBV7-3 TGTGCCAGCAGCTTAGAGGGACAGGGTGTTTCGCCCCTCCACTTT CASSLEGQGVSPLHF
TRBJ2-1 few TRBD2 TRBV10-3 TGTGCCATCAGTGATAGCGGGAGGGACAATGAGCAGTTCTTC CAISDSGRDNEQFF
TRBJ2-7 NA TRBD1 TRBV18 TGTGCCAGCTCCCACGGACAGGGTGGTTCATTCGAGCAGTACTTC CASSHGQGGSFEQYF
TRBJ1-1 NA NA TRBV6-5 TGTGCCAGCAGTTACTCGTGGGGGCTGAACACTGAAGCTTTCTTT CASSYSWGLNTEAFF
TRBJ2-2 many TRBD2 TRBV29-1 TGCAGCGTTGCACTAGCGGGAGTGAATACCGGGGAGCTGTTTTTT CSVALAGVNTGELFF
TRBJ2-2 NA NA TRBV5-1 TGCGCCAGCAGCTTGGCACGATCGGGAACCGGGGAGCTGTTTTTT CASSLARSGTGELFF